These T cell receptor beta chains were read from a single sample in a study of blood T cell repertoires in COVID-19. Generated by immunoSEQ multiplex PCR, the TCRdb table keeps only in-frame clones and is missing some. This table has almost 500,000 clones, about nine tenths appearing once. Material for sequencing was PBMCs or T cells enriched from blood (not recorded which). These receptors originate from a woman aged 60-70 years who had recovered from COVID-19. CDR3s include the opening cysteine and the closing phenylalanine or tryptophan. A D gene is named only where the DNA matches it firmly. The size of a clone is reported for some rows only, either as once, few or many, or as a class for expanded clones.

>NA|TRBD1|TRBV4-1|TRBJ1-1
TGCGCCAGCAGCCAAGATCGGGACAGGGGGACTGAAGCTTTCTTT
CASSQDRDRGTEAFF
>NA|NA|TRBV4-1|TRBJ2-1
TGCGCCAGCAGCCAAGGGTCGAGCTCCTACAATGAGCAGTTCTTC
CASSQGSSSYNEQFF
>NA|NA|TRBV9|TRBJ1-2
TGTGCCAGCAGCCCGGTGACGGGATATGGCTACACCTTC
CASSPVTGYGYTF
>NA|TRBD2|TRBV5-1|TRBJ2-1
TGCGCCAGCAGCTCTGGGAGGGTCGCTACGGGTGAGCAGTTCTTC
CASSSGRVATGEQFF
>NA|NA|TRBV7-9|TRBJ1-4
TGTGCCACCACCACAGGCGAAAAACTGTTTTTT
CATTTGEKLFF
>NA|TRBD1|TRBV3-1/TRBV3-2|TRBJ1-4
TGTGCCAGCAGATTTCAGGGGGCTCGGGAAAAACTGTTTTTT
CASRFQGAREKLFF
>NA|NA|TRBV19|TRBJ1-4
TGTGCCAGTAGTATAGGTTCGAGATATAATGAAAAACTGTTTTTT
CASSIGSRYNEKLFF
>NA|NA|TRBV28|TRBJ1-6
TGTGCCAGCAGTTCGGGGGGGATCAATTCACCCCTCCACTTT
CASSSGGINSPLHF
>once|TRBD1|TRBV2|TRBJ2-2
TGTGCCAGCACCGGGGACAGGGTAGCCACCGGGGAGCTGTTTTTT
CASTGDRVATGELFF
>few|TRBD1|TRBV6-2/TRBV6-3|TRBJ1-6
TGTGCCAGCAGTGACCGGGACAGGGCCCCCCTCCACTTT
CASSDRDRAPLHF
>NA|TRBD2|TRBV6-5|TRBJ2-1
TGTGCCAGCAGACTAGCGGGGGGCGATAACAATGAGCAGTTCTTC
CASRLAGGDNNEQFF
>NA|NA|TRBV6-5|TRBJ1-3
TGTGCCAGCAGTTATCGGGACTCTGACACCATATATTTT
CASSYRDSDTIYF
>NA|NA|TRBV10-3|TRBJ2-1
TGTGCCATCGGGCTAATAGAGGGGGGGACCTCATACAATGAGCAGTTCTTC
CAIGLIEGGTSYNEQFF
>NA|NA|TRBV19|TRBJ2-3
TGTGCCAGTACAGGGCAGCCCTCCCAGGATACGCAGTATTTT
CASTGQPSQDTQYF
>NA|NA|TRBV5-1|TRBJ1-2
TGCGCCAGCGGACAGTGGTCGACCGATGGCTACACCTTC
CASGQWSTDGYTF
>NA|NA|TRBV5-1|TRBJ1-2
TGCGCCAGCAGCTTGTACAGCCCAACGGCCGGCTACACCTTC
CASSLYSPTAGYTF
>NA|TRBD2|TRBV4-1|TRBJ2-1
TGCGCCAGCAGCCAAGCTTTGCCCCAGCGGGGGAGCTCCTACAATGAGCAGTTCTTC
CASSQALPQRGSSYNEQFF
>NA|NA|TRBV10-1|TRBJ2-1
TGCGCCAGCAGTGGCAACCAGGGAGGTGAGCAGTTCTTC
CASSGNQGGEQFF
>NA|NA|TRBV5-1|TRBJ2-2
TGCGCCAGCAGCTTCACAGGGCCCGGGGAGCTGTTTTTT
CASSFTGPGELFF
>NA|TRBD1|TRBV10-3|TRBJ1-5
TGTGCCATCAGGGCCGGGACAGCTTCTGATCAGCCCCAGCATTTT
CAIRAGTASDQPQHF
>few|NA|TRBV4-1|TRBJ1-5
TGCGCCAGCAGCCAAACAGGGTTGCTTTATAGCAATCAGCCCCAGCATTTT
CASSQTGLLYSNQPQHF
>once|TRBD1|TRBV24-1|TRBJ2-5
TGTGCCACCAGTGATTTGTCTCGGACAGGAGAACAAGAGACCCAGTACTTC
CATSDLSRTGEQETQYF
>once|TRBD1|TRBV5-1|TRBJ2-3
TGCGCCAGCAGCCTAGAGGGACAGCTCACAGATACGCAGTATTTT
CASSLEGQLTDTQYF
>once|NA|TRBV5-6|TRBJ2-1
TGTGCCAGCAGCTTGGCCAATAATGAGCAGTTCTTC
CASSLANNEQFF
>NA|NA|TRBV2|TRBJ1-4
TGTGCCAGCAGTGACCCAGGGACTAATGAAAAACTGTTTTTT
CASSDPGTNEKLFF
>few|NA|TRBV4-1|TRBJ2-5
TGCGCCAGCAGCCAAGATCTGGAGGCTGCGGGCCAAGAGACCCAGTACTTC
CASSQDLEAAGQETQYF
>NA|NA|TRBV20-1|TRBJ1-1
TGCAGTGCTCAAACAGGGACTGAAGCTTTCTTT
CSAQTGTEAFF
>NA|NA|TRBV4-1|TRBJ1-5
TGCGCCAGCAGCCACCCTTATAGCAATCAGCCCCAGCATTTT
CASSHPYSNQPQHF
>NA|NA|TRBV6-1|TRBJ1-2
TGTGCCAGCAGTGAACAGGACTCATCCCTTAACTATGGCTACACCTTC
CASSEQDSSLNYGYTF
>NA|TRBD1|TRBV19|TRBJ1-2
TGTGCCAGTAGTAAACCGACAGGGCTGAATGGCTACACCTTC
CASSKPTGLNGYTF
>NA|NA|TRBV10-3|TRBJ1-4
TGTGCCATCAGTGAAGGGGGAAGGGCAACTAATGAAAAACTGTTTTTT
CAISEGGRATNEKLFF
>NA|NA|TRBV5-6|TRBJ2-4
TGTGCCAGCAGCTTGTTGGGGGGGCCGGAAAACATTCAGTACTTC
CASSLLGGPENIQYF
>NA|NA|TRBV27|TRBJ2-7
TGTGCCAGCAGTCCGAATTGGGGCCGAGCCTCCTACGAGCAGTACTTC
CASSPNWGRASYEQYF
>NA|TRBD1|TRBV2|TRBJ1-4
TGTGCCAGCAACAGACAGGGGTCAACTAATGAAAAACTGTTTTTT
CASNRQGSTNEKLFF
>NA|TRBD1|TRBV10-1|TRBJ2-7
TGCGCCAGCAGTGAGGCGTTCGGACAGGACAACTCCTACGAGCAGTACTTC
CASSEAFGQDNSYEQYF
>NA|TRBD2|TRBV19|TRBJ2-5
TGTGCCAGTAGTCGGGACTCCGGGGGGTTGGAGACCCAGTACTTC
CASSRDSGGLETQYF
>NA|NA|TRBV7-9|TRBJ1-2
TGTGCCAGCAGCTTAAGGGGAAACTATGGCTACACCTTC
CASSLRGNYGYTF
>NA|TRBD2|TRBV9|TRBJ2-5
TGTGCCAGCAGCGTATTGTCGGGGGGGCAAGAGACCCAGTACTTC
CASSVLSGGQETQYF
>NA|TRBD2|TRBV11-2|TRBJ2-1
TGTGCCAGCAGTCAGACTAGCGGGGGTACCTACGAGCAGTTCTTC
CASSQTSGGTYEQFF
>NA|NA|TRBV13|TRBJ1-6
TGTGCCAGCAGCTTAGCGTCAGGGATGCATTCACCCCTCCACTTT
CASSLASGMHSPLHF
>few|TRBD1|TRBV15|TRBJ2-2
TGTGCCACCAGCAGACCTCGGGACAGGGGGGACACCGGGGAGCTGTTTTTT
CATSRPRDRGDTGELFF
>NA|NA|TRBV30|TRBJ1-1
TGTGCCTGGGACCGGGGAGAAGCGCCGAACACTGAAGCTTTCTTT
CAWDRGEAPNTEAFF
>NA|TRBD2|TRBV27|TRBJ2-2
TGTGCCAGCAGTCGACCCGGGGTAGCGGGGCGCACCGGGGAGCTGTTTTTT
CASSRPGVAGRTGELFF
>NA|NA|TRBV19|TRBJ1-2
TGTGCCAGTAGTCCCCGTTTGGGGGGTTCATTGCGCTACACCTTC
CASSPRLGGSLRYTF
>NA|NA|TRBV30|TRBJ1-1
TGTGCCTGGACCCGGGGGGGGATGAACACTGAAGCTTTCTTT
CAWTRGGMNTEAFF
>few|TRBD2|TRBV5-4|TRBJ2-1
TGTGCCAGCAGCCTGACTAGCGGGGGGGCCGGCTCCTACAATGAGCAGTTCTTC
CASSLTSGGAGSYNEQFF
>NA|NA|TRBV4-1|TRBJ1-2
TGCGCCAGCAGCCATAGACAGGAGATAAACTATGGCTACACCTTC
CASSHRQEINYGYTF
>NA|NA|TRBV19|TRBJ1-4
TGTGCCAGTAGTATGCCCGGACGGGGGGTCGAAAAACTGTTTTTT
CASSMPGRGVEKLFF
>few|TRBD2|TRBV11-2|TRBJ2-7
TGTGCCAGCAGGCCTGGACTAGTTTCCCACGAGCAGTACTTC
CASRPGLVSHEQYF
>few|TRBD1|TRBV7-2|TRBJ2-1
TGTGCCAGCAGCTCCGGGACAGCCTCCTACAATGAGCAGTTCTTC
CASSSGTASYNEQFF
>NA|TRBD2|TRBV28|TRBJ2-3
TGTGCCAGCAGTTTTTCGCAGCGGGGATTAGAAACGGCAGATACGCAGTATTTT
CASSFSQRGLETADTQYF
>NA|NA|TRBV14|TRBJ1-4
TGTGCCAGCAGCCAAGGGAGTACCACCAATGAAAAACTGTTTTTT
CASSQGSTTNEKLFF
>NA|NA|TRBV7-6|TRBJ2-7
TGTGCCAGCAGCTTAGAAACAGGGTATAACGAGCAGTACTTC
CASSLETGYNEQYF
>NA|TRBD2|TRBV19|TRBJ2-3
TGTGCCAGTAGTTCGAGGGCGGGGGGAAGTTATATTTTCACAGATACGCAGTATTTT
CASSSRAGGSYIFTDTQYF